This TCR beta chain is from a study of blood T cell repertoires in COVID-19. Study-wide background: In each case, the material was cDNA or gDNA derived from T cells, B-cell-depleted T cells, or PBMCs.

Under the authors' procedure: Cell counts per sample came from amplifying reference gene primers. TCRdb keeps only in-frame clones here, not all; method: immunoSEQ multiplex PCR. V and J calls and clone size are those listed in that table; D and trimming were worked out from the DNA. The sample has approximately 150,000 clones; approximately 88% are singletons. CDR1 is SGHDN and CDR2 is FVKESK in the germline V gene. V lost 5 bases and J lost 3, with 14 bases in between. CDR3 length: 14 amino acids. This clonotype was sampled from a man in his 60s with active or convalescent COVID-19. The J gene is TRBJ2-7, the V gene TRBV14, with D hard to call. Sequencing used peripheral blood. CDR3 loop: CASSRLAPNYEQYF. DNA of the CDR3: TGTGCCAGCAGCAGACTTGCGCCCAACTACGAGCAGTACTTC.